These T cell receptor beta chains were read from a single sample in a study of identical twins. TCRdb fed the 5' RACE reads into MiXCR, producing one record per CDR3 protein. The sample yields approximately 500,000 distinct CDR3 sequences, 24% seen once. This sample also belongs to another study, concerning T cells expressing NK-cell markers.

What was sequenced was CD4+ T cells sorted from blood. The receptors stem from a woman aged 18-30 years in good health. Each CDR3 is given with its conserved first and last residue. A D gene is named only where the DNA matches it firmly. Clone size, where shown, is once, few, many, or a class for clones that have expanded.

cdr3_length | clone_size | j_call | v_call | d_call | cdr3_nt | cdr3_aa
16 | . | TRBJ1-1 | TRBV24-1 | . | TGTGCCACCAGTGATTTGCAGTCGGGGAGAAACACTGAAGCTTTCTTT | CATSDLQSGRNTEAFF
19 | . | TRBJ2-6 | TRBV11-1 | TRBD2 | TGTGCCAGCAGCTTAACAAAGCGGGGGTATACCTCTGGGGCCAACGTCCTGACTTTC | CASSLTKRGYTSGANVLTF
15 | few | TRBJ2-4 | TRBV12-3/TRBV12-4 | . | TGTGCCAGCAGTCAGAGACTTCTAGCCAAAAACATTCAGTACTTC | CASSQRLLAKNIQYF
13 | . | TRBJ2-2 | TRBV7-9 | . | TGTGCCAGCAGGGTTACAGGGTCCGGGGAGCTGTTTTTT | CASRVTGSGELFF
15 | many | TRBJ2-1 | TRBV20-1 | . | TGCAGTGCTCCAGAACCGAGCGGGCGAGTTGGGGAGCAGTTCTTC | CSAPEPSGRVGEQFF
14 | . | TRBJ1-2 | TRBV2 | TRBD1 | TGTGCCAGCGGCAGGACAGGGCTTAACTATGGCTACACCTTC | CASGRTGLNYGYTF
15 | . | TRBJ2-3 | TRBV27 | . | TGTGCCAGCGGCCCCGCGGGACAGCCCACAGATACGCAGTATTTT | CASGPAGQPTDTQYF
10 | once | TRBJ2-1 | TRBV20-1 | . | TGCAGTGCTCCGCTTCGAGAGCAGTTCTTC | CSAPLREQFF
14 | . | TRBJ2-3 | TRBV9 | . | TGTGCCAGCAGCCCCATGGGACTCACAGATACGCAGTATTTT | CASSPMGLTDTQYF
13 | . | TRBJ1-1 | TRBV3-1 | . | TGTGCCAGCAGCCCAGGGGCGGCAGGGCAAGCTTTCTTT | CASSPGAAGQAFF
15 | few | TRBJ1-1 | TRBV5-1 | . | TGCGCCAGCAGTGTCGATCCTATCGAGAGAACTGAAGCTTTCTTT | CASSVDPIERTEAFF
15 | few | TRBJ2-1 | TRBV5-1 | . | TGCGCCAGCAGCTCCGGACAGACGGGTTTAAATGAGCAGTTCTTC | CASSSGQTGLNEQFF
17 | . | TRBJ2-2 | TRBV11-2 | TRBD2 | TGTGCCAGCAGCAACGGGGGACTAGCGGGGTGGTCCGGGGAGCTGTTTTTT | CASSNGGLAGWSGELFF
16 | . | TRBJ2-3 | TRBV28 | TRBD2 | TGTGCCAGCAGCCCAACTAGCGTTGGAAGCACAGATACGCAGTATTTT | CASSPTSVGSTDTQYF
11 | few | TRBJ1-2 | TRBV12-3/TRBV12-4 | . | TGTGCCAGCAGTTTTGGGCAGGCCTACACCTTC | CASSFGQAYTF
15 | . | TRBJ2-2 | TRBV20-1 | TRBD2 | TGCAGTGCAAGGCTAGCGGGAGGGAACACCGGGGAGCTGTTTTTT | CSARLAGGNTGELFF
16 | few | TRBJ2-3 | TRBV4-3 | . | TGCGCCAGCAGCCAAAACCATGGGGGAGACGGAGATACGCAGTATTTT | CASSQNHGGDGDTQYF
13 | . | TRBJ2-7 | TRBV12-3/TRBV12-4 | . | TGTGCCAGCAGTCCAAGGAGGCACTACGAGCAGTACTTC | CASSPRRHYEQYF
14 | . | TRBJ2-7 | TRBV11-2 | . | TGTGCCAGCAGCTTAGATGGTGGTCCGGGAGAGCAGTACTTC | CASSLDGGPGEQYF
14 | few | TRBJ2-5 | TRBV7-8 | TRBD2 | TGTGCCAGCAGATCCGTAGCGGGAGGGGAGACCCAGTACTTC | CASRSVAGGETQYF
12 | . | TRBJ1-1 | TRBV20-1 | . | TGCAGTGCTACAAGAACAGGCCCTGAAGCTTTCTTT | CSATRTGPEAFF
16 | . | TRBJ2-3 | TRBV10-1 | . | TGCGCCAGCAGCCCGGCGGCCAGCGGGCGTAGAGATACGCAGTATTTT | CASSPAASGRRDTQYF
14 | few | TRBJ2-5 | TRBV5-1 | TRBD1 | TGCGCCAGTCGGGACAGGGGCGGTCAAGAGACCCAGTACTTC | CASRDRGGQETQYF
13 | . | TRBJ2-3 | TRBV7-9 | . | TGTGCCAGCAGCCCCCATGGGACAGATACGCAGTATTTT | CASSPHGTDTQYF
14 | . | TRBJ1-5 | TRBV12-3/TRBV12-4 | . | TGTGCCAGCAGTTTTGGAGGTATACGTCAGCCCCAGCATTTT | CASSFGGIRQPQHF
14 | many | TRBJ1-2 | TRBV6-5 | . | TGTGCCAGCAGTTACCGGCCAGGGTCCTATGGCTACACCTTC | CASSYRPGSYGYTF
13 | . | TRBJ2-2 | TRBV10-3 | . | TGTGCCATCATGGGGTCGAACACCGGGGAGCTGTTTTTT | CAIMGSNTGELFF
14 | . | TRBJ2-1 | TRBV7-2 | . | TGTGCCAGCAGCTTAGTTCGGGGTCTCGATGAGCAGTTCTTC | CASSLVRGLDEQFF
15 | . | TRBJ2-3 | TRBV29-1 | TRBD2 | TGCAGCGTTCCCCATTACGGCGGGAGACGTGATACGCAGTATTTT | CSVPHYGGRRDTQYF
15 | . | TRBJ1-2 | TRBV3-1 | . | TGTGCCAGCAGCCAAGAAGGAACACAACCGGGGGGCTACACCTTC | CASSQEGTQPGGYTF
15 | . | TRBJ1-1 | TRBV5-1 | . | TGCGCCAGCAGCTTGGGGGAGCGATCGAACACTGAAGCTTTCTTT | CASSLGERSNTEAFF
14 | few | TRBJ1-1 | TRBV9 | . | TGTGCCAGCAGCGTAGCCCCAGGAAACACTGAAGCTTTCTTT | CASSVAPGNTEAFF
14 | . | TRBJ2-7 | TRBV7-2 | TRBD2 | TGTGCCAGCAGGACAGCGGGGGGCACCTACGAGCAGTACTTC | CASRTAGGTYEQYF
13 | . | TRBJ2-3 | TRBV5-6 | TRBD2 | TGTGCCAGCGGATTAGCGGGCAGAGATACGCAGTATTTT | CASGLAGRDTQYF
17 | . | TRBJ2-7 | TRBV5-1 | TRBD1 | TGCGCCAGCTCACCCCCTCTCTCGGCAGGGGGATCTCCCGAGCAGTACTTC | CASSPPLSAGGSPEQYF